This TCR beta chain was captured in a study of blood T cell repertoires in COVID-19. Looking at the study overall: Acute-phase and convalescent COVID-19 samples originated in the United States, Italy and Spain. From T cells, B-cell-depleted T cells, or PBMCs came the material, which was cDNA or gDNA.

In the source study's methods: Scientists estimated how many nucleated cells there were by amplifying reference gene primers. Produced via immunoSEQ multiplex PCR; TCRdb's table is partial and in-frame only. That table supplies the V and J calls and clone size; D and trimming were determined from the DNA. The sample includes 60,000 to 85,000 clones, 65% to 90% of them seen just once. V gave up 6 bases and J gave up 7 bases; unmatched junction bases: 14. Germline V lookup: CDR1 MDHEN, CDR2 SYDVKM. The CDR3 length is 15 residues. This chain joins TRBV28 and TRBJ2-7; TRBD1 aligns across 8 bases. The clonotype was recovered from a man at least 80 years old with acute or convalescent COVID-19. Sample: peripheral blood. In DNA form, the CDR3 reads TGTGCCAGCAGCCTTCCTGGCGGGACAGGCGGGGAGCAGTACTTC. Translation gives CASSLPGGTGGEQYF.